The rows below give T cell receptor beta chains drawn from one sample of a study of blood T cell repertoires in COVID-19. Clones were read by immunoSEQ multiplex PCR, and TCRdb kept only the in-frame ones, dropping some. This table has about 55,000 clones, approximately 85% appearing once. The sequenced sample consisted of peripheral blood. The receptors derive from a human donor in a cohort sampled during active COVID-19. Each CDR3 is given with its conserved first and last residue. The D gene is left open where the match is weak. Some rows mark clone size as missing; the rest say once, few, many or name a class of expanded clone.

d_gene	abundance	v_gene	j_gene	CDR3nt	CDR3aa
-	-	TRBV7-3	TRBJ2-2	TGTGCCAGCAGCCCCCTAGTCACCGGGGAGCTGTTTTTT	CASSPLVTGELFF
-	-	TRBV6-1	TRBJ1-5	TGTGCCAGCAGTGTTGGGGCAGCGGGAGGGTACAATCAGCCCCAGCATTTT	CASSVGAAGGYNQPQHF
TRBD2	once	TRBV18	TRBJ2-7	TGTGCCAGCTCTCTTGGGTCTAGCGGGAATCCTCGGGAGCAGTACTTC	CASSLGSSGNPREQYF
TRBD2	-	TRBV4-1	TRBJ2-1	TGCGCCAGCAGCCAAGAAAAGCGGGAGGGGGGTAATGAGCAGTTCTTC	CASSQEKREGGNEQFF
TRBD2	-	TRBV7-6	TRBJ2-7	TGTGCCAGCAGCTTAAGTGGGAGTCGCGGGGGCGAGCAGTACTTC	CASSLSGSRGGEQYF
-	-	TRBV19	TRBJ1-5	TGTGCCAGTGGCCCGAATCAGCCCCAGCATTTT	CASGPNQPQHF
-	-	TRBV5-5	TRBJ1-1	TGTGCCAGCAGCCTCTGGGGGCTCACTGAAGCTTTCTTT	CASSLWGLTEAFF
-	-	TRBV12-3/TRBV12-4	TRBJ1-2	TGTGCCAGCAGCCTGAGCCAGGGCGGCTACACCTTC	CASSLSQGGYTF
-	-	TRBV5-4	TRBJ1-1	TGTGCCAGCAGCTTGGGACAACCCCCCGCCGTAAACACTGAAGCTTTCTTT	CASSLGQPPAVNTEAFF
-	-	TRBV7-9	TRBJ2-1	TGTGCCAGCAGCTTTCCGCCTCCTAGCTCCTACAATGAGCAGTTCTTC	CASSFPPPSSYNEQFF
TRBD1	-	TRBV19	TRBJ1-2	TGTGCCAGTCTATCCGGACAGGGGTCTAGCGGCTACACCTTC	CASLSGQGSSGYTF